One TCR beta chain is described in this entry. The antigen remains undetermined. V shed 4 bases and J shed 3 bases, with 10 bases lying between them. CDR1 SSHAT and CDR2 FNYEAQ come from the germline V gene (reference sequence). The CDR3 runs 15 residues. PBMCs, at least 6 million per sample, were isolated. The sample belongs to a study of blood T cells in healthy people across ages. General observations from the study: Age brought a roughly linear fall in TCR beta diversity measured per million T cells.

A second PCR of 7 to 11 cycles used a sample-barcoded 5' primer and a J-beta primer mix. Each cDNA was tagged by a template-switch adaptor containing 12 random nucleotides. MiXCR, applied by TCRdb to the 5' RACE reads, yields one record per CDR3 protein. The repertoire holds more than 500,000 distinct CDR3 sequences, 27% seen once, with around 20% in the top ten. Sequencing input: blood. The receptor comes from a woman aged 70-85 years in good health. This chain links TRBV7-7 with TRBJ2-6, with a possible D match to TRBD1 (6 bases). CDR3 sequence: CASSSGTYGANVLTF. The CDR3 nucleotides are TGTGCCAGCAGCTCCGGGACATATGGGGCCAACGTCCTGACTTTC.